This T cell receptor (beta chain) came from a study of blood T cell repertoires in COVID-19 (dated by TCRdb to 2019 to 2021). About the full investigation: Samples covering the acute and convalescent phases of COVID-19 were provided by collaborators in the United States, Italy and Spain. Samples were obtained from the ongoing ImmuneRACE study (first 160 participants) and from 1,200 or so subjects provided by 6 global collaborators. Nearly every sample came with metadata listing a de-identified subject ID, COVID-19 status, age in years and sex. Subjects who had been exposed to COVID-19, were actively infected with it, or had recovered from it provided the deeply sampled blood TCRbeta repertoires that made up the dataset. HLA class I and class II types, where available, came from metadata supplied by the sample provider rather than from assay-based typing. The material from the prospective study consisted of cDNA or gDNA derived from T cells, B-cell-depleted T cells, or PBMCs. A freely available public database, intended as a resource for researchers studying the immune response to SARS-CoV-2, is where the repertoires were released. Broad study findings and their caveats: The quantity of clinical and demographic metadata differed by source and by participant and was supplied without curation.

Here V drops 0 bases and J drops 3 bases, and the junction holds 2 bases not matched to any gene. Based on the germline V gene (reference sequence), the CDR1 and CDR2 sequences are SGHNT and YYREEE. Spanning cysteine to phenylalanine, the CDR3 consists of 15 amino acids. Only the CDR3 DNA stays, 45 bases, in frame from base 1. About this clone itself: The clone's antigen remains unknown. There are no base qualities to consult, and no much larger clone falls within one base.

Collaborating institutions collected whole blood in K2EDTA tubes following their own protocols. Collaborator samples were shipped for TCRbeta analysis as frozen whole blood, isolated PBMCs, or DNA extracted from either sample type. The immunoSEQ Assay, a bias-controlled multiplex PCR, was used to amplify TCRbeta CDR3 regions from genomic DNA. The study's own analysis went as follows. The number of nucleated cells in each sample was estimated by amplification of reference gene primers within the assay. To quantify the absolute abundance of each unique TCRbeta CDR3 rearrangement, sequence reads were collapsed and filtered. For each sample, productive Simpson clonality was calculated by taking the square root of Simpson's diversity index across productive rearrangements. TCRdb provides this immuneACCESS table in a form limited to in-frame rearrangements. Some clones are lacking; in checked studies, under half of them reflect an unresolved V gene, and why the rest are absent is not known. For V, J and clone size, that table is used; D and trimming come from the DNA. The sample table shows some 100,000 clones, and 87% are seen once. Jointly, the top ten make up roughly 15% of the sample.

The TCR originated in a human donor in a cohort sampled during active COVID-19. The sequenced sample was peripheral blood. This chain is built from TRBV5-4 and TRBJ2-1, with 8 junctional bases fitting TRBD2. This receptor carries the CDR3 CASSLVAGSYNEQFF. In nucleotide form, the sequence is TGTGCCAGCAGCTTGGTAGCGGGGAGCTACAATGAGCAGTTCTTC.